This T cell receptor beta chain was captured by sequencing in a study of blood T cell repertoires in COVID-19 (dated by TCRdb to the early 2020s). General notes on the study: Samples covering the acute and convalescent phases of COVID-19 were provided by collaborators in the United States, Italy and Spain. The prospective study material was composed of cDNA or gDNA derived from T cells, B-cell-depleted T cells, or PBMCs. Subjects who had been exposed to COVID-19, were actively infected with it, or had recovered from it provided the deeply sampled blood TCRbeta repertoires that made up the dataset. Where available, HLA class I and class II types were taken from metadata supplied by the sample provider and were not determined by assay-based typing. The repertoires were made available in a free public database intended to serve as a resource for research on the immune response to SARS-CoV-2. Samples were obtained from the ongoing ImmuneRACE study (first 160 participants) and from approximately 1,200 subjects provided by 6 global collaborators. A de-identified subject ID, COVID-19 status, age in years and sex were almost always included in the sample metadata. The research as a whole found: The amount of clinical and demographic metadata varied by source and participant and was provided uncurated.

A second Seattle source provided samples from volunteer blood donors who had recovered from COVID-19. Collaborating institutions collected whole blood in K2EDTA tubes following their own protocols. For TCRbeta analysis, collaborator samples were shipped as frozen whole blood, as isolated PBMCs, or as DNA extracted from either sample type. CDR1 and CDR2 (SGHDT, YYEEEE) derive from the germline V gene. The CDR3, cysteine through phenylalanine, is 16 amino acids long. Of the read, only the CDR3 DNA is kept; its 48 bases are in frame from base 1. The V end loses 3 bases and the J end loses 3 bases, and a stretch of 18 bases separates them. TCRbeta CDR3 regions were amplified from genomic DNA using the immunoSEQ Assay, a bias-controlled multiplex PCR. In the authors' own workflow: Within the assay, amplification of reference gene primers was used to estimate how many nucleated cells each sample contained. Sequence reads were collapsed and filtered to measure the absolute abundance of every unique TCRbeta CDR3 rearrangement. For each sample, productive Simpson clonality was calculated by taking the square root of Simpson's diversity index across productive rearrangements. The clones in this table, taken by TCRdb from immuneACCESS, are in-frame only. Not every clone is retained; where verified, under half of the shortfall comes from an unresolved V gene, and the cause of the rest is unknown. That table gives V, J and clone size, and the DNA gave D and trimming. This sample comprises about 240,000 clones, around 86% of them detected only once. The ten largest make up roughly 2% of the sample.

Comments on this clone: Its antigen target is currently unknown. Within one base of it there is no much larger clone, and no base qualities were kept.

This TCR was sampled from a man aged 30-40 years who had recovered from COVID-19. This chain joins TRBV5-6 to TRBJ2-5; 6 matching bases give a weak D call of TRBD1. The sequenced sample was peripheral blood. The CDR3 region: CASSSHRDNLKETQYF. The DNA reads TGTGCCAGCAGCTCTCACCGGGACAACTTGAAAGAGACCCAGTACTTC.